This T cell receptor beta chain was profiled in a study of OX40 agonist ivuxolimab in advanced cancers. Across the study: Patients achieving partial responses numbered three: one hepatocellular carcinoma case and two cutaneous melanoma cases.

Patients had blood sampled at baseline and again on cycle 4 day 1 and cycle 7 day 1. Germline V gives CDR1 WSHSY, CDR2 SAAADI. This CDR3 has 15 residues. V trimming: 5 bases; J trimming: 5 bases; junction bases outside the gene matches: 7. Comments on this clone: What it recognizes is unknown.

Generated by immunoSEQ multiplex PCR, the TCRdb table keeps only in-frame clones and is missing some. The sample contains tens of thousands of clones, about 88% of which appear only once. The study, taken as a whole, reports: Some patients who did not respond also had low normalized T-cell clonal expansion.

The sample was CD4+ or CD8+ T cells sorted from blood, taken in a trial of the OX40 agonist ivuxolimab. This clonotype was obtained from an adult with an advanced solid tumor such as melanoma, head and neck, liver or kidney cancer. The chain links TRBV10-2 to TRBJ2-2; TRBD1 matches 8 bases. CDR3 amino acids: CASSLTGEKTGELFF. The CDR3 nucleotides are TGCGCCAGCAGTTTGACAGGGGAAAAAACCGGGGAGCTGTTTTTT.